This T cell receptor (beta chain) stems from a study of blood T cell repertoires in COVID-19. As for the study in general: T cells, B-cell-depleted T cells, or PBMCs provided the cDNA or gDNA that served as material.

One Seattle source followed patients from active infection through their disease course. CDR3 length equals 11 residues. CDR1 and CDR2 from the germline V gene are MNHEY and SVGAGI. V lost 4 bases and J 10 bases, leaving 10 bases between the germline ends. The protocol was immunoSEQ multiplex PCR, while the TCRdb copy is restricted to in-frame clones and leaves out a portion. The sample consists of fewer than 200,000 clones, around four fifths of them appearing once. What was sequenced was peripheral blood. The V call is TRBV6-5, the J call TRBJ1-1; D remains ambiguous. The clonotype originates from a woman older than 75 with COVID-19, enrolled during active disease. The CDR3 nucleotides are TGTGCCAGCAGTTTCGGGATGATAGCTTTCTTT. Translation gives CASSFGMIAFF.